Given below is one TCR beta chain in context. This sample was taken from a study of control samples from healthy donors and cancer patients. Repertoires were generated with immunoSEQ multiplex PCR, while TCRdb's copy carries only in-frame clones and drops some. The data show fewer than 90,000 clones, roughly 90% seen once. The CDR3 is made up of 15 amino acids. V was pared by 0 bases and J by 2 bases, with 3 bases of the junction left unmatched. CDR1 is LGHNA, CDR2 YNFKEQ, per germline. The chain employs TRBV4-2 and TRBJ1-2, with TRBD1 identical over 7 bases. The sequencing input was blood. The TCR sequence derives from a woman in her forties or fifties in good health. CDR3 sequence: CASSQDRGQNYGYTF. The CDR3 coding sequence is TGTGCCAGCAGCCAAGATAGGGGACAGAACTATGGCTACACCTTC.